This T cell receptor (beta chain) emerged from a study of blood T cells in healthy people across ages. Findings and limits, study-wide: Older age went with lower TCR beta diversity per million T cells, in a roughly linear way.

The V and J ends lost 0 bases and 0 bases, in that order; junction bases with no gene match: 3. CDR3 length: 15 amino acids. CDR1 is SGHRS and CDR2 is YFSETQ in the germline V gene. This clonotype showed up many times. Its antigen is as yet unknown. Primed by a sample-barcoded 5' primer and a J-beta primer mix, a second PCR proceeded for 7 to 11 cycles. Each cDNA molecule received a tag from a template-switch adaptor that had 12 random nucleotides. Each CDR3 protein is one row after TCRdb ran MiXCR on the 5' RACE reads. The sample holds around 710,000 distinct CDR3 sequences, roughly 44% seen once. The sample was blood. The sequence derives from a woman aged 60-75 years in good health. The V gene is TRBV5-1, the J gene TRBJ2-7; 7 bases match TRBD1. The CDR3 DNA reads as TGCGCCAGCAGCTTGGCAGGGGACAGCTCCTACGAGCAGTACTTC. Residues: CASSLAGDSSYEQYF.